This is a list of T cell receptor beta chains from one sample in a study of T cell responses to AZD1222 COVID-19 vaccine. Some clones are missing from TCRdb's copy, which holds only in-frame ones; the method was immunoSEQ multiplex PCR. The table includes 130,000 to 150,000 clones, about 87% detected once. The sequences come from peripheral blood, collected on day 0 of AZD1222 vaccination. These receptors came from an adult in good health. Each CDR3 is given without its conserved first and last residue.

v_gene | len | CDR3aa
TRBV7-2 | 14 | ASSLRVAGGHDEQF
TRBV7-2 | 10 | ASSSSPLEQY
TRBV5-1 | 13 | ASSSQGRSYNEQF
TRBV12-3/TRBV12-4 | 11 | ASSPYQGVEAF
TRBV24-1 | 14 | ATSDTGQASNYGYT
TRBV9 | 15 | ASSVGGGVRRYNEQF
TRBV9 | 11 | ASSATGEETQY
TRBV11-2 | 13 | ASSLSGGTNNEQF
TRBV7-3 | 11 | ASSRQENTEAF
TRBV7-9 | 10 | ASSADWSGYT
TRBV24-1 | 9 | ATLGNYGYT
TRBV21-1 | 12 | ASSNRDRDTEAF
TRBV11-2 | 9 | ASLAGNEQY
TRBV4-1 | 16 | ASSLRLAGGRDTGELF
TRBV28 | 11 | ASSLDRGYGYT
TRBV5-1 | 12 | ASSSQGRDEKLF
TRBV5-6 | 13 | ASTSRGSGVNTIY
TRBV18 | 12 | ASSPGARQETQY
TRBV4-1 | 11 | ASSLPGSTEAF
TRBV28 | 9 | ASRYTDTQY
TRBV19 | 9 | ASSYRDEQY
TRBV6-5 | 13 | ASTGRFATNEKLF
TRBV5-1 | 11 | ASSVDKRYEQY
TRBV11-2 | 14 | ASSLGGQGVDYGYT
TRBV7-2 | 14 | ASSLDGTWGNQPQH
TRBV4-2 | 15 | ASSQELHGSYNSPLH
TRBV7-3 | 12 | ASSLRQGDTEAF
TRBV6-5 | 12 | ASSLSQGRKEQY
TRBV15 | 11 | ATSRGRDTEAF
TRBV19 | 13 | ASNKIRDRNSPLH
TRBV27 | 11 | ASSFLSGGEQY
TRBV13 | 10 | ASSRRTDGYT
TRBV5-5 | 13 | ASSPSPGSVETQY
TRBV5-1 | 14 | ASREGDRGGYQPQH
TRBV3-1/TRBV3-2 | 13 | ASSPVVGSYNEQF
TRBV9 | 15 | ASSVSDRDRVRNTIY
TRBV19 | 13 | ASSMYRGANQPQH
TRBV2 | 9 | ASSPEETQY
TRBV12-5 | 13 | ASGPPGPYTDTQY
TRBV5-4 | 11 | ASSLAANTEAF
TRBV5-1 | 15 | ASSPGPGQGSGNTIY
TRBV10-2 | 16 | ASSKEGLAGGQDGELF
TRBV7-2 | 13 | ASSPPGGYTGELF
TRBV18 | 14 | ASSPGTINLNTEAF